This T cell receptor beta chain is drawn from a study of shared clonotypes between healthy human individuals. Study as a whole: The cohort comprised a couple of women and a few men. Their ages spanned 18 to 49 years.

Here immunoSEQ multiplex PCR was the method, and the copy in TCRdb shows in-frame clones only, minus some. Of about 1 million clones in the sample, around 74% were seen once. Notes on this clone: This likely stems from a read error, as it lies one base from a far larger clone.

This CDR3 has 15 amino acids. Germline lookup yields CDR1 MNHNY and CDR2 SVGAGI (reference sequence). Sequenced sample: memory CD4+ T cells sorted from blood. Subset denoted: CD45RA-negative fraction. V usage is TRBV6-6 and J usage is TRBJ1-3, with 10 bases lining up with TRBD1. This clonotype was sampled from a man between 18 and 29 years old in good health. The CDR3 DNA reads TGTGCCGGCAGACGACAGGGGGCTGGTGGAAACACCATATATTTT. It translates to CAGRRQGAGGNTIYF.